Detailed here is one T cell receptor (beta chain). Its antigen remains unidentified. No qualities accompany the bases; no much larger clone lies one base away. Relative to germline, V is 6 bases shorter and J is 2 bases shorter, with 4 bases between their ends. Per the germline V gene, MDHEN is the CDR1 and SYDVKM is the CDR2. Its CDR3 holds 11 amino acids, cysteine through phenylalanine. The DNA shown is the 33-base CDR3, in frame from base 1. The entire amount of isolated RNA was reverse transcribed using the High Capacity cDNA Reverse Transcription Kit, so the sequenced TCRB transcripts were expressed ones. Naive, central memory and regulatory T cell samples underwent deep immunoSEQ sequencing, averaging approximately 3.5 million total reads per sample. Sorted cells were lysed in RLT buffer and RNA was extracted with DNase-treated RNeasy Micro or Mini kits, depending on cell number. Each cell subset was processed separately to prevent cross-contamination, with patient and healthy donor samples processed together. TCRB sequences were amplified from cDNA with the immunoSEQ multiplex PCR, producing 87-bp fragments spanning the CDR3 region. Sequencing of the amplicons was done on the Illumina HiSeq platform. The original methods were these. PCR bias was corrected computationally using synthetic template baselines, and reads within Hamming distance 2 were collapsed, with unmergeable singletons discarded. By aligning reads against IMGT, V, D and J genes, CDR3 length, and insertions or deletions at six rearrangement sites were assigned. Clonotype counts were normalized to sorted cell number within each subset before computing true diversity and Gini coefficients with the tcR R package. Repertoire sharing was quantified using the overlap coefficient calculated on TCRB nucleotide sequences. Out-of-frame TCRB sequences from naive cells were analyzed as a proxy for the pre-selection repertoire. TCRdb mirrors the immuneACCESS table, restricted to in-frame sequences. Some clones are absent from its copies; in checked studies, under half trace to an unresolved V gene, and the reason for the others is unknown. V and J calls and clone size are given by that table; D and trimming were obtained from the DNA. The sample table lists some 400,000 clones, over 13% of them with a count of one. Of the sample, roughly 0.017% falls within the top ten clones.

A single peripheral blood draw of approximately 0.11 L on average was collected from each donor into heparinised tubes. Naive, central memory, regulatory and stem cell-like memory CD4+ T cells were sorted on a BD FACSAria II using a panel including CD45RO, CCR7, CD25, CD127, CD95 and CD27. All sorted populations exceeded 98% purity. PBMCs were separated immediately by Lymphoprep density gradient centrifugation and were stained directly, without being cultured. Samples were stained and sorted in pairs, with one healthy donor and one patient per experiment, so that batch effects were minimized. This specimen comes from a study of beta chain features in type 1 diabetes listed by TCRdb under 2018. With respect to the entire study: Mean age, gender distribution, total cell number and subset yield were not different between patients and healthy donors. A total of roughly 100 million sorted cells were examined across all samples, and the number of cells per subset was strongly correlated with RNA yield. In the study, recently diagnosed type 1 diabetes patients and matched healthy donors were compared on the TCRB repertoires of their sorted circulating CD4+ T cell subsets. Regulatory and stem cell-like memory subsets were obtained from only 8 patients and about 8 healthy donors, while naive and central memory subsets were obtained from all 30 or so donors. General study outcomes and caveats: Shorter templates might be favored by PCR, yet because patient and control samples were amplified and corrected together, any such skew would affect both groups equally. Naive, central memory and regulatory TCRB repertoires appeared more similar among patients than among healthy donors. Because cDNA was sequenced instead of genomic DNA, activated cells with high expression could be over-represented, although the groups did not differ in activation or CD3 levels. In all four CD4+ subsets, TCRB CDR3 length was moderately but significantly shorter in type 1 diabetes patients. Patients with type 1 diabetes made fewer insertions and deleted more nucleotides at VDJ recombination sites, implying thymic rearrangement abnormalities. Because the HLA sub-analyses included only small numbers of individuals, any influence of HLA type on TCRB rearrangement was left unresolved.

The sequence was obtained from a woman between 18 and 29 years old in good health. The sequencing input was naive CD4+ T cells from blood. In the paper's terms, the cell subset or site label means: true naive CD4+ T cells. The chain is assembled from TRBV28 and TRBJ2-5; no D gene can be assigned with confidence. The nucleotides are TGTGCCAGCAGACAGCAAGAGACCCAGTACTTC. Protein translation: CASRQQETQYF.